Listed below are T cell receptor beta chains from one sample, sequenced in a study of T-cell memory formation after mild COVID-19. TCRdb reanalysed the 5' RACE reads using MiXCR and keeps one entry per CDR3 protein. The sample records 350,000 to 500,000 distinct CDR3 sequences, about 20% being singletons. Sequencing was performed on PBMCs or a T cell subset sorted from them (not recorded which). These receptors all come from an adult woman who had mild COVID-19 (a few samples of this study predate the infection). Cell type and time point are not known. Both conserved end residues are part of each CDR3. The D gene is left open where the match is weak. Clone size is shown for a subset of rows, as once, few, many or a class of expanded clone.

clone_size	d_call	j_call	v_call	cdr3_aa	cdr3_nt
-	-	TRBJ2-5	TRBV5-6	CASSSIRDIEETQYF	TGTGCCAGCAGCTCCATCCGGGACATTGAGGAGACCCAGTACTTC
-	-	TRBJ1-2	TRBV6-2/TRBV6-3	CASSYSRSKTNYGYTF	TGTGCCAGCAGTTACTCGCGCAGTAAAACTAACTATGGCTACACCTTC
few	-	TRBJ2-3	TRBV20-1	CSARVRLGTDTQYF	TGCAGTGCTAGAGTTAGACTAGGTACAGATACGCAGTATTTT
few	-	TRBJ2-2	TRBV7-9	CASSAPRDTGELFF	TGTGCCAGCAGCGCCCCCAGGGACACCGGGGAGCTGTTTTTT
-	-	TRBJ2-4	TRBV7-6	CASSSGHIKYF	TGTGCCAGCAGCTCTGGGCACATTAAGTACTTC
few	-	TRBJ1-1	TRBV6-1	CASSEAAGILTEAFF	TGTGCCAGCAGTGAAGCGGCAGGGATTTTGACTGAAGCTTTCTTT
-	TRBD2	TRBJ2-1	TRBV12-3/TRBV12-4	CASSSVGTKNEQFF	TGTGCCAGCAGTTCAGTCGGGACTAAAAATGAGCAGTTCTTC
few	-	TRBJ2-2	TRBV6-1	CASNGLEGGELFF	TGTGCCAGCAATGGTCTAGAGGGCGGGGAGCTGTTTTTT
-	TRBD2	TRBJ2-5	TRBV14	CASSGLAARGPQETQYF	TGTGCCAGCAGCGGACTAGCGGCCCGAGGGCCCCAAGAGACCCAGTACTTC
few	TRBD2	TRBJ2-7	TRBV5-5	CASSFARLAEPLYEQYF	TGTGCCAGCAGCTTCGCCCGACTAGCGGAGCCACTATACGAGCAGTACTTC
few	TRBD2	TRBJ2-7	TRBV4-1	CASSQTGLAIYEQYF	TGCGCCAGCAGCCAAACGGGACTAGCTATCTACGAGCAGTACTTC
few	-	TRBJ1-5	TRBV4-1	CASSQGQLSNQPQHF	TGCGCCAGCAGCCAAGGGCAGTTAAGCAATCAGCCCCAGCATTTT
few	-	TRBJ2-4	TRBV3-1	CASSQAGSGSVNIQYF	TGTGCCAGCAGCCAAGCCGGATCGGGCTCCGTAAACATTCAGTACTTC
-	-	TRBJ1-1	TRBV7-9	CASSLPGRRTEAFF	TGTGCCAGCAGCTTACCCGGGAGGAGGACTGAAGCTTTCTTT
few	-	TRBJ2-3	TRBV20-1	CSARDGLAPSTDTQYF	TGCAGTGCTAGGGACGGGTTAGCCCCTAGCACAGATACGCAGTATTTT
few	TRBD1	TRBJ1-5	TRBV12-3/TRBV12-4	CASSKRQGRNQPQHF	TGTGCCAGCAGTAAAAGACAGGGTCGCAATCAGCCCCAGCATTTT
-	-	TRBJ1-1	TRBV27	CASSLSTGSRAFF	TGTGCCAGCAGTTTATCAACAGGGAGCCGCGCTTTCTTT
-	-	TRBJ1-5	TRBV27	CASSLSRGSNQPQHF	TGTGCCAGCAGTTTATCACGGGGATCGAATCAGCCCCAGCATTTT
-	TRBD2	TRBJ2-4	TRBV7-2	CASSLPLAGGSKNIQYF	TGTGCCAGCAGCCTGCCTCTAGCGGGAGGGTCCAAAAACATTCAGTACTTC
once	-	TRBJ1-5	TRBV7-5	CISVSEALKAYQGQIGQPQHF	-
-	-	TRBJ1-5	TRBV4-1	CASSPPKMGGDGRSNQPQHF	TGCGCCAGCAGCCCACCTAAGATGGGGGGGGATGGGCGAAGCAATCAGCCCCAGCATTTT
-	TRBD1	TRBJ2-3	TRBV6-6	CASSYLTGGSDTQYF	TGTGCCAGCAGTTACTTGACAGGGGGCTCAGATACGCAGTATTTT
-	TRBD1	TRBJ1-2	TRBV30	CAWSVPGGDGYTF	TGTGCCTGGAGTGTCCCAGGGGGCGATGGCTACACCTTC
many	TRBD2	TRBJ2-1	TRBV5-1	CASSLVSGSSYNEQFF	TGCGCCAGCAGCCTGGTTAGCGGGAGCTCCTACAATGAGCAGTTCTTC
-	-	TRBJ2-1	TRBV6-5	CASSSRAGVSSYNEQFF	TGTGCCAGCAGTTCGCGGGCAGGGGTCAGCTCCTACAATGAGCAGTTCTTC
-	-	TRBJ2-2	TRBV21-1	CASSKKWRTGVTGELFF	TGTGCCAGCAGCAAAAAATGGAGGACAGGGGTCACCGGGGAGCTGTTTTTT
few	TRBD2	TRBJ2-1	TRBV20-1	CSHRTSGGALYNEQFF	TGCAGCCACAGGACTAGCGGGGGGGCCCTCTACAATGAGCAGTTCTTC
-	-	TRBJ1-6	TRBV3-1	CASSQAHGSYTSPLHF	TGTGCCAGCAGCCAAGCACACGGCAGTTACACCTCACCCCTCCACTTT
few	-	TRBJ2-2	TRBV12-3/TRBV12-4	CASRTSYSRTGELFF	TGTGCCAGCAGAACTAGCTACTCTCGGACCGGGGAGCTGTTTTTT
few	-	TRBJ2-1	TRBV29-1	CSVEELDIGINEQFF	TGCAGCGTTGAAGAGTTAGATATAGGTATCAACGAGCAGTTCTTC
few	-	TRBJ2-3	TRBV10-3	CAISRSKRSTSASTDTQYF	TGTGCCATCAGCCGTAGCAAGAGGTCCACGTCGGCTAGCACAGATACGCAGTATTTT
-	TRBD1	TRBJ2-2	TRBV29-1	CSVGTGSRTGELFF	TGCAGCGTTGGGACAGGGTCACGAACCGGGGAGCTGTTTTTT
-	TRBD2	TRBJ2-7	TRBV29-1	CSVRTGTSGSYEQYF	TGCAGCGTTCGTACCGGGACTAGCGGGAGCTACGAGCAGTACTTC
few	-	TRBJ2-3	TRBV5-1	CASKTVAVGDTQYF	TGCGCCAGCAAAACGGTGGCAGTGGGGGATACGCAGTATTTT
few	-	TRBJ1-1	TRBV19	CASSSTGTNTEAFF	TGTGCCAGTAGTAGTACAGGTACCAACACTGAAGCTTTCTTT
few	-	TRBJ1-2	TRBV4-2	CASSQPTRFGGYTF	TGTGCCAGCAGCCAACCCACAAGGTTCGGGGGCTACACCTTC
-	TRBD1	TRBJ1-5	TRBV12-3/TRBV12-4	CASRPDNRGKGNQPQHF	TGTGCCAGCAGACCGGATAACAGGGGTAAGGGCAATCAGCCCCAGCATTTT
-	-	TRBJ2-6	TRBV7-3	CASSQGRGELSGANVLTF	TGTGCCAGCAGCCAAGGGCGAGGGGAGCTCTCTGGGGCCAACGTCCTGACTTTC